Listed here are 10 T cell receptor beta chains from one sample, sequenced in a study of regulatory T cells in long-lasting Graves disease. Time point indicated: persistent/refractory GD, antithyroid drugs over 5 years with positive TRAb. There was RNA extracted from PBMCs, and the TCR library was made from it. The TCR beta library used iRepertoire HTBI primers with Arm-PCR amplification of CDR3. TCRdb re-derived calls from the multiplex PCR reads in MiXCR, one entry per CDR3 protein. The sample includes 600,000 to 800,000 distinct CDR3 sequences, around 30% seen only once; the top ten take roughly 41%. Sample: peripheral blood mononuclear cells (PBMCs), taken when the disease was refractory, from a patient treated with antithyroid drugs. All receptors derive from a female donor with Graves disease.

This clonotype was found a few times. CDR3 coding DNA: TGTGCCAGCAGCTTAACGTACCTGGCACAGGGCGGGGAGACCCAGTACTTC. Encoded protein: CASSLTYLAQGGETQYF. This sequence joins TRBV7-3 and TRBJ2-5, with D possibly being TRBD1 (6 bases). CDR3 length: 17 residues. Between the trimmed V and J ends, which lost 0 bases and 5 bases, there was a span of 19 bases. Germline V CDR1 and CDR2: SGHTA, FQGTGA.

The chain employs TRBV2 and TRBJ2-1; TRBD2 matches 8 bases. Germline CDR1 is SNHLY and CDR2 is FYNNEI. The J segment lost 7 bases and the V segment lost 7 bases, leaving 6 bases of the junction unmatched. The CDR3 has 13 amino acids. CDR3 coding DNA: TGTGCCAGCATGAAACGGGAGGGTAATGAGCAGTTCTTC. As protein: CASMKREGNEQFF.

The chain joins TRBV11-2 to TRBJ2-5; 10 bases fit TRBD2. This CDR3 contains 16 residues. V was pared by 2 bases and J by 5 bases, with 8 bases of the junction left unmatched. Germline values: CDR1 SGHAT, CDR2 FQNNGV. CDR3 in DNA: TGTGCCAGCAGCTTAACCCTAGCGGGAGTAGGGGAGACCCAGTACTTC. Translation: CASSLTLAGVGETQYF.

This clonotype was seen a handful of times. This chain connects TRBV6-4 to TRBJ1-2; 7 bases agree with TRBD1. CDR1 is MRHNA and CDR2 is SNTAGT in the germline V gene. Trimming cost V 10 bases and J 4 bases; bases outside gene matches: 6. This CDR3 region has 12 residues. The CDR3 bases are TGTGCCATCGGACAGGTGATCTATGGCTACACCTTC. Encoded protein: CAIGQVIYGYTF.

The chain combines TRBV12-5 with TRBJ2-7, with 7 nucleotides matching TRBD1. Germline CDR1 LGHNT, CDR2 FRNRAP. Trimming took 1 base from V and 0 from J; bases not matched to a gene: 3. The CDR3 contains 15 residues. This CDR3 reads CASGLDRGRSYEQYF. For the CDR3, the DNA is TGTGCTAGTGGTTTGGACAGGGGCCGCTCCTACGAGCAGTACTTC.

This clonotype occurred a few times. The chain joins TRBV28 to TRBJ1-5, with a possible D match to TRBD1 (6 bases). With 2 bases removed from V and 6 bases from J, the gap between germline ends came to 14 bases. CDR1 MDHEN and CDR2 SYDVKM come from the germline V gene. CDR3 size: 15 residues. The CDR3 protein is CASSLGGPRGQPQHF. The CDR3 DNA reads as TGTGCCAGCAGTTTAGGGGGGCCCCGGGGTCAGCCCCAGCATTTT.

To note about this clonotype: Being one base from a much bigger clone, this may be a read error. This chain connects TRBV29-1 to TRBJ1-1, with D perhaps matching TRBD1 (5 bases). The CDR3 length is 13 residues. Germline values: CDR1 SQVTM, CDR2 ANQGSEA. The CDR3 DNA sequence: TGCAGCGTTGGAAAGGGGCAAGGCACTGAAGCTCTCTTT. Translating it yields CSVGKGQGTEALF.

The rearrangement links TRBV9 to TRBJ1-6, with 9 bases fitting TRBD1. J lost 4 bases, V lost 3 bases, and 5 bases had no gene match. The CDR3 is 16 residues long. The germline V gene encodes CDR1 SGDLS and CDR2 YYNGEE. The CDR3 bases are TGTGCCAGCAGCGCTTCGACAGGGGGATATAATTCACCCCTCCACTTT. Its translation is CASSASTGGYNSPLHF. Full variable domain (remainder filled in from reference TRBV9 and TRBJ1-6): DSGVTQTPKHLITATGQRVTLRCSPRSGDLSVYWYQQSLDQGLQFLIQYYNGEERAKGNILERFSAQQFPDLHSELNLSSLELGDSALYFCASSASTGGYNSPLHFGNGTRLTVT.

This clonotype was counted between two and nine times. The chain employs TRBV2 and TRBJ2-2; D is uncertain. Germline-derived CDR1 and CDR2 are SNHLY and FYNNEI. The CDR3 contains 13 residues. The ends were cut back, 3 bases at V and 10 bases at J, with 12 bases in the middle. CDR3 coding DNA: TGTGCCAGCAGTGATAGATTCAGTGAGGAGCTGTTTTTT. It codes for CASSDRFSEELFF.

J is TRBJ1-5 and V is TRBV6-5; D is ambiguous. The germline V gene encodes CDR1 MNHEY and CDR2 SVGAGI. The CDR3 has 13 amino acids. The germline V and J ends were trimmed by 2 bases and 7 bases, with 9 bases remaining between them. The CDR3 DNA reads as TGTGCCAGCAGTTACCGCAGTGGGCAGCCCCAGCATTTT. Its translation is CASSYRSGQPQHF.